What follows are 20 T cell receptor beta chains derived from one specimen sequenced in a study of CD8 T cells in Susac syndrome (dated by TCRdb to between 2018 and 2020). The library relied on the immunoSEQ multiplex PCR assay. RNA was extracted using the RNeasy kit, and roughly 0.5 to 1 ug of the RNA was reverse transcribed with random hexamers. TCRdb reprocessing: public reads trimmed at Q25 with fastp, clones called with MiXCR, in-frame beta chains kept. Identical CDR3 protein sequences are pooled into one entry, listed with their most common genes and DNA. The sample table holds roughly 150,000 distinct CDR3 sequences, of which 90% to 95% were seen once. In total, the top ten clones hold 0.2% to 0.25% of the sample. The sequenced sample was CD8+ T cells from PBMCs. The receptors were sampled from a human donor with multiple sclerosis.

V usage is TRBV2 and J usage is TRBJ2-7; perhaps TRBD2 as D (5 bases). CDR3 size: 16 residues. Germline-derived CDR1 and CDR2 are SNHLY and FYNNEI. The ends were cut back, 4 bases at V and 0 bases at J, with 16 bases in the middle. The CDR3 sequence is CASSGRDGLSSYEQYF. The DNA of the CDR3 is TGTGCCAGCAGTGGACGGGATGGCCTCAGCTCCTACGAGCAGTACTTC. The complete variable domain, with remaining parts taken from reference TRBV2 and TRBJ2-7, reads EPEVTQTPSHQVTQMGQEVILRCVPISNHLYFYWYRQILGQKVEFLVSFYNNEISEKSEIFDDQFSVERPDGSNFTLKIRSTKLEDSAMYFCASSGRDGLSSYEQYFGPGTRLTVT.

CDR3 sequence (DNA): TGTGCCAGCAGTTCCTCCTCTCGGGGGTCGTGGCAGCCCCAGCATTTT. It specifies CASSSSSRGSWQPQHF. V usage is TRBV12-3 or TRBV12-4 and J usage is TRBJ1-5, with D tentatively TRBD1 (5 bases). The length of the CDR3 is 16 residues. Trimming removed 4 bases from V and 7 bases from J, with 20 bases in between.

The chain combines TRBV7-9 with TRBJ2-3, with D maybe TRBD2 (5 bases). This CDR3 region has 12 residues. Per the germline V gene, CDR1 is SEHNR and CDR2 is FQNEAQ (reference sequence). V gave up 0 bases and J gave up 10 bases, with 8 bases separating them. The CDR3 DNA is TGTGCCAGCAGCTTAGCCGCGAGGGCGCAGTATTTT. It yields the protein CASSLAARAQYF. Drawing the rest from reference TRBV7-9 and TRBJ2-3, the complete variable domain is DTGVSQNPRHKITKRGQNVTFRCDPISEHNRLYWYRQTLGQGPEFLTYFQNEAQLEKSRLLSDRFSAERPKGSFSTLEIQRTEQGDSAMYLCASSLAARAQYFGPGTRLTVL.

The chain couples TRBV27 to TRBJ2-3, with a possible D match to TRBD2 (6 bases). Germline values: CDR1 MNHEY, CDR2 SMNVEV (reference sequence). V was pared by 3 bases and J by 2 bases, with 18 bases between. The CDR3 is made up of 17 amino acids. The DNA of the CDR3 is TGTGCCAGCAGTTTCGTTGGTAGCGGATTCCTCACAGATACGCAGTATTTT. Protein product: CASSFVGSGFLTDTQYF.

In nucleotides, the CDR3 is TGTGCCAGCAAGGAGGGAGGCACTGAAGCTTTCTTT. Protein sequence: CASKEGGTEAFF. The rearrangement joins TRBV6-1 to TRBJ1-1; D is uncertain. Germline V gives CDR1 MNHNS, CDR2 SASEGT. V was cut by 7 bases and J by 4 bases, with 10 bases left in between. This CDR3 has 12 amino acids.

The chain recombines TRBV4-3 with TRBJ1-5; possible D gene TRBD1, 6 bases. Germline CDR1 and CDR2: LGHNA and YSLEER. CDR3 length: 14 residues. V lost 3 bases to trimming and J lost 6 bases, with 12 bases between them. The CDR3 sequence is CASSQTQGSQPQHF. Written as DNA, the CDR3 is TGCGCCAGCAGCCAGACCCAGGGGTCTCAGCCCCAGCATTTT.

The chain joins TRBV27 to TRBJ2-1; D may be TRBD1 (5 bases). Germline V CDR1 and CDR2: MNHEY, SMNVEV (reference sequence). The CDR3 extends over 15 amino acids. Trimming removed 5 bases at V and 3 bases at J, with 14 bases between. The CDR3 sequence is CASSEIQAFYNEQFF. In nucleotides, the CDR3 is TGTGCCAGCAGTGAAATACAGGCGTTCTACAATGAGCAGTTCTTC.

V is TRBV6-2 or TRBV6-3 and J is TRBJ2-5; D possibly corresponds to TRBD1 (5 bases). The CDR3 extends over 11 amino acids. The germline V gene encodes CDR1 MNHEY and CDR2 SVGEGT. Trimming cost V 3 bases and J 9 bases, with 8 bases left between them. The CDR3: CASSYLGPQYF. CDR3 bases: TGTGCCAGCAGTTATTTGGGGCCCCAGTACTTC.

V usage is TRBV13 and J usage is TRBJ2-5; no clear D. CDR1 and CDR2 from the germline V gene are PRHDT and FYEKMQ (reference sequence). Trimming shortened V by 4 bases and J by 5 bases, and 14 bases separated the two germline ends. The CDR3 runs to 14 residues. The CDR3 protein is CASSSEILRETQYF. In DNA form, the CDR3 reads TGTGCCAGCAGCTCGGAGATACTTCGGGAGACCCAGTACTTC.

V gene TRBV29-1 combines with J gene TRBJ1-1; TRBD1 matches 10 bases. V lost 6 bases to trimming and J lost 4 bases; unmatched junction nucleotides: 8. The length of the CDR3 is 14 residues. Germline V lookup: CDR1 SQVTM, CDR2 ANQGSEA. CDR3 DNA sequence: TGCAGCGTCCCGGGACAGGGGTTGAGCACTGAAGCTTTCTTT. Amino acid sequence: CSVPGQGLSTEAFF.

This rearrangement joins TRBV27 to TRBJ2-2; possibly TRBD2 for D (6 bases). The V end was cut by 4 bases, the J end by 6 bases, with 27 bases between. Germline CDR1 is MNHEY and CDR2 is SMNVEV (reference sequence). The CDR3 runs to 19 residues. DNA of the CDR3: TGTGCCAGCAGTTCCGATTCGCTCCCGGGACTGCAAAAACCCGGGGAGCTGTTTTTT. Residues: CASSSDSLPGLQKPGELFF.

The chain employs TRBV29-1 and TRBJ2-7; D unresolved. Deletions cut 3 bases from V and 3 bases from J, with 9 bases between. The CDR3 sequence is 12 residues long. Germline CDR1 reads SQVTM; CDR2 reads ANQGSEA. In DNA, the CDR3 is TGCAGCGTTGATGGCCCAGTCTACGAGCAGTACTTC. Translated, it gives CSVDGPVYEQYF.

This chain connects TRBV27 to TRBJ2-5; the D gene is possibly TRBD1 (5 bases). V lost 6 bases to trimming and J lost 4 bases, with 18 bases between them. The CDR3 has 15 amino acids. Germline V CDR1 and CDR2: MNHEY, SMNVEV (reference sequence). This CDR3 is CASSLGESVRETQYF. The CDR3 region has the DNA TGTGCCAGCAGCCTAGGGGAAAGTGTTAGAGAGACCCAGTACTTC.

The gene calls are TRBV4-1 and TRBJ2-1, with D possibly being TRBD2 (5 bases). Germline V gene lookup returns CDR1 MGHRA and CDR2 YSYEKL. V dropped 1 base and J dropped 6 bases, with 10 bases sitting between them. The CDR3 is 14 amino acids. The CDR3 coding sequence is TGCGCCAGCAGCCAAGTCGAGGGCGGCAATGAGCAGTTCTTC. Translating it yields CASSQVEGGNEQFF.

The CDR3 reads CASSRRDRLNEQYF. CDR3 nucleotides: TGTGCCAGTAGTCGCCGGGACAGGCTGAACGAGCAGTACTTC. The chain has TRBV19 and TRBJ2-7; TRBD1 aligns across 8 bases. The J segment lost 5 bases and the V segment lost 5 bases, leaving 8 bases of the junction unmatched. Looked up from germline, CDR1 is LNHDA and CDR2 is SQIVND (reference sequence). The CDR3 loop spans 14 amino acids.

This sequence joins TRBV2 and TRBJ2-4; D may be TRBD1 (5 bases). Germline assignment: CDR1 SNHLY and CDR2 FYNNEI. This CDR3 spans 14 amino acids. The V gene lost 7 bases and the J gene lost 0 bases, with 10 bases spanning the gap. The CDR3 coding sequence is TGTGCCAGCATTGACAGCCTAGCCAAAAACATTCAGTACTTC. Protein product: CASIDSLAKNIQYF.

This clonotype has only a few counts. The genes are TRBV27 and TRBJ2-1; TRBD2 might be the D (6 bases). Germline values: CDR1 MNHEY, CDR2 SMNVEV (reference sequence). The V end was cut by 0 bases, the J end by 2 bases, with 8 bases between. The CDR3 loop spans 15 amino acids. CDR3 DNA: TGTGCCAGCAGTTTATCCGGGGGTACCTACAATGAGCAGTTCTTC. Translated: CASSLSGGTYNEQFF.

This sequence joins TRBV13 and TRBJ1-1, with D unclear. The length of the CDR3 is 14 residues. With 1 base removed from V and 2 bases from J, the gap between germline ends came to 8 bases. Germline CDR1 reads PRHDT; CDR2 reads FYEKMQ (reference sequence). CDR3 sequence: CASSLDGDNTEAFF. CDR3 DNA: TGTGCCAGCAGCTTAGATGGGGATAACACTGAAGCTTTCTTT. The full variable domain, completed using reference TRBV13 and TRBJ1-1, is AAGVIQSPRHLIKEKRETATLKCYPIPRHDTVYWYQQGPGQDPQFLISFYEKMQSDKGSIPDRFSAQQFSDYHSELNMSSLELGDSALYFCASSLDGDNTEAFFGQGTRLTVV.

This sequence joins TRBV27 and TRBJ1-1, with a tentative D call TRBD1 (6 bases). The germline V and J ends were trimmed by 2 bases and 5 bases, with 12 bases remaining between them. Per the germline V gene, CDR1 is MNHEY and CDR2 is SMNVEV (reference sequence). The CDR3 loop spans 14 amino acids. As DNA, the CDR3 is TGTGCCAGCAGTTTAAACAGGGACCTAACTGAAGCTTTCTTT. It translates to CASSLNRDLTEAFF.

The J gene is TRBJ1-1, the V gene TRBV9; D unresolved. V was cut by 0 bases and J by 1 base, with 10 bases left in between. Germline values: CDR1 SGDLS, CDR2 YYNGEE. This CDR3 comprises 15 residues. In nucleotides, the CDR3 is TGTGCCAGCAGCGTAGGAGGGAAACAGAACACTGAAGCTTTCTTT. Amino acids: CASSVGGKQNTEAFF.